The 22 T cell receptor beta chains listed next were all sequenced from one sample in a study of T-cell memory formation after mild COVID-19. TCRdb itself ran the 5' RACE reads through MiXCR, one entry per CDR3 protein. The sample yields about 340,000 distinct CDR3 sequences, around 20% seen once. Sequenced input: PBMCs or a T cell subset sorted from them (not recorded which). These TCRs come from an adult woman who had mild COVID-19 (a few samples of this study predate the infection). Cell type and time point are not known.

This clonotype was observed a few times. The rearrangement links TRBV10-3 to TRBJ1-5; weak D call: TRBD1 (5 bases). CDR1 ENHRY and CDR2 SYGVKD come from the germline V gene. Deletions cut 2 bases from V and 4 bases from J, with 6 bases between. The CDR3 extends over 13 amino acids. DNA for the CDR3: TGTGCCATCAGTGAGCAGGGAAATCAGCCCCAGCATTTT. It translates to CAISEQGNQPQHF.

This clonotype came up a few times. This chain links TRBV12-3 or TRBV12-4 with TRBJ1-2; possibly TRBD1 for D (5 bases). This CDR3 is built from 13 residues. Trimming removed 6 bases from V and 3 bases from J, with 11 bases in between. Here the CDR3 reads CASSPDNYYGYTF. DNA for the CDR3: TGTGCCAGCAGCCCGGACAACTACTATGGCTACACCTTC.

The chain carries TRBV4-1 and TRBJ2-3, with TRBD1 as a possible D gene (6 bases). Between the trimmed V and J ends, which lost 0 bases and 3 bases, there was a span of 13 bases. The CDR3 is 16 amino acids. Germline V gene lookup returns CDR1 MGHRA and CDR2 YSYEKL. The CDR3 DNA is TGCGCCAGCAGCCAAGATAGGCAGGGGCCAACAGATACGCAGTATTTT. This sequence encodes CASSQDRQGPTDTQYF.

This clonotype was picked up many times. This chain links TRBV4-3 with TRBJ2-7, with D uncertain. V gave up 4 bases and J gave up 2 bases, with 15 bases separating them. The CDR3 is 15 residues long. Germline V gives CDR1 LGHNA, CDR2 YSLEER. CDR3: CASSPFPTVTYEQYF. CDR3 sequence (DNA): TGCGCCAGCAGCCCCTTCCCGACGGTAACCTACGAGCAGTACTTC.

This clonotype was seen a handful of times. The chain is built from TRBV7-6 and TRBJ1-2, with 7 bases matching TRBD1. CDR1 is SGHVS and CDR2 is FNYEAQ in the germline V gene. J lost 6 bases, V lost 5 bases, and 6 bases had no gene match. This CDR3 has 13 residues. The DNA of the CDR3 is TGTGCCAGCAGCCCCACAGGGGCTCATGGCTACACCTTC. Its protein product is CASSPTGAHGYTF.

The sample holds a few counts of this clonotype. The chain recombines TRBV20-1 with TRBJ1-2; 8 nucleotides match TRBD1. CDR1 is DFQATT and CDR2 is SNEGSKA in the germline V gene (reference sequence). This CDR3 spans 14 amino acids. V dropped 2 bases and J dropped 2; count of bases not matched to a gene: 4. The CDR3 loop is CSARIQGANYGYTF. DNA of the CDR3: TGCAGTGCTAGAATCCAGGGGGCGAACTATGGCTACACCTTC.

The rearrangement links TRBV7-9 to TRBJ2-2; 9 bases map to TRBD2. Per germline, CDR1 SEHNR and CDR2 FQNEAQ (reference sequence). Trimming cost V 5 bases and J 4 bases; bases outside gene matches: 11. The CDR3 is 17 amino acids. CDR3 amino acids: CASSPRAGGRATGELFF. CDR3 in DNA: TGTGCCAGCAGCCCCAGGGCCGGCGGGAGGGCCACCGGGGAGCTGTTTTTT.

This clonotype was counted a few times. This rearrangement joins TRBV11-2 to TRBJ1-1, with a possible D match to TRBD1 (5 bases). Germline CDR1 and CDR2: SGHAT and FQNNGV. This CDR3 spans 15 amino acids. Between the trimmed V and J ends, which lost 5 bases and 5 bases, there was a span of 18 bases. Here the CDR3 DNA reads TGTGCCAGCAGCCCTCCAGGGAGATCGAGGACTGAAGCTTTCTTT. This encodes CASSPPGRSRTEAFF. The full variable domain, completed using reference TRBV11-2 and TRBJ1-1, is EAGVAQSPRYKIIEKRQSVAFWCNPISGHATLYWYQQILGQGPKLLIQFQNNGVVDDSQLPKDRFSAERLKGVDSTLKIQPAKLEDSAVYLCASSPPGRSRTEAFFGQGTRLTVV.

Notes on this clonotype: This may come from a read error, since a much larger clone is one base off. DNA for the CDR3: TGCGCCAGCAGCGAAGGTGACACTGAAGCTTTCTTT. Encoded protein: CASSEGDTEAFF. The chain recombines TRBV5-1 with TRBJ1-1, with D hard to call. The V end was cut by 4 bases, the J end by 3 bases, with 7 bases between. The CDR3 extends over 12 amino acids. Germline V gene sequence: CDR1 SGHRS, CDR2 YFSETQ. The whole variable domain, remainder taken from reference TRBV5-1 and TRBJ1-1, is KAGVTQTPRYLIKTRGQQVTLSCSPISGHRSVSWYQQTPGQGLQFLFEYFSETQRNKGNFPGRFSGRQFSNSRSEMNVSTLELGDSALYLCASSEGDTEAFFGQGTRLTVV.

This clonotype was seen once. Here the CDR3 reads CASSQSDGNTIYF. DNA for the CDR3: TGTGCCAGCAGCCAGAGTGACGGAAACACCATATATTTT. The chain links TRBV7-3 to TRBJ1-3; no clear D. The V gene's germline CDR1 is SGHTA and CDR2 FQGTGA. V shed 5 bases and J shed 4 bases, with 9 bases lying between them. The CDR3 is 13 amino acids.

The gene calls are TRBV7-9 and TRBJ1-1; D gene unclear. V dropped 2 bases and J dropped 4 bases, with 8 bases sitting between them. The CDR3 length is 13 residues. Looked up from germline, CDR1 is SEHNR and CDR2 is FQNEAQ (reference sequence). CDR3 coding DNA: TGTGCCAGCAGCTTATTTCAGGTCACTGAAGCTTTCTTT. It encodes CASSLFQVTEAFF. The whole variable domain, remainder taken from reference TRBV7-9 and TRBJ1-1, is DTGVSQNPRHKITKRGQNVTFRCDPISEHNRLYWYRQTLGQGPEFLTYFQNEAQLEKSRLLSDRFSAERPKGSFSTLEIQRTEQGDSAMYLCASSLFQVTEAFFGQGTRLTVV.

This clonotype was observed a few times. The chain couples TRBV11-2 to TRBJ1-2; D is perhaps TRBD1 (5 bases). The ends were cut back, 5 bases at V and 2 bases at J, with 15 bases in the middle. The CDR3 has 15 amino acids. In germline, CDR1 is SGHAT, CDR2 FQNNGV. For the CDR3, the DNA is TGTGCCAGCAGCCAAAATCGGCAGGGAAACTATGGCTACACCTTC. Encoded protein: CASSQNRQGNYGYTF.

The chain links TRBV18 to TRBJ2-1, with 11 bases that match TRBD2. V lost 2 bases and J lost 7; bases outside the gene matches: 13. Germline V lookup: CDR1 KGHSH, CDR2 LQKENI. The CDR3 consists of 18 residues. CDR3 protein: CASSPRVTSGRRGNEQFF. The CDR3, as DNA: TGTGCCAGCTCACCAAGGGTCACTAGCGGGAGACGGGGTAATGAGCAGTTCTTC.

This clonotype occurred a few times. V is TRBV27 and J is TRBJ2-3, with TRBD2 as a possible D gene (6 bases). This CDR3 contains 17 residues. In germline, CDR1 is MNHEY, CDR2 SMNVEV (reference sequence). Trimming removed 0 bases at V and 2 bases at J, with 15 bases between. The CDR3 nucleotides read TGTGCCAGCAGTTTATCAATCAGACTAGGCGACACAGATACGCAGTATTTT. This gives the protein CASSLSIRLGDTDTQYF.

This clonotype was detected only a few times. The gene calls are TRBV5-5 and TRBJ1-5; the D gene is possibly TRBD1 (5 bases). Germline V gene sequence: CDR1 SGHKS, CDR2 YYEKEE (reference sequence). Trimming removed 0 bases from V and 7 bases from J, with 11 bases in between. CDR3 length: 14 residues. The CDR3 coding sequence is TGTGCCAGCAGCTTGGGACAGAGAGAACAGCCCCAGCATTTT. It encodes CASSLGQREQPQHF.

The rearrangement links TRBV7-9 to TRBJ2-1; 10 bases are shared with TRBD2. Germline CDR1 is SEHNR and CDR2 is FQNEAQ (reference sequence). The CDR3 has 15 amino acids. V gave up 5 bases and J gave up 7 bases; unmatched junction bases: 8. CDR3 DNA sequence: TGTGCCAGCAGCGTGCTAGCGGGAGCCGGGAATGAGCAGTTCTTC. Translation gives CASSVLAGAGNEQFF.

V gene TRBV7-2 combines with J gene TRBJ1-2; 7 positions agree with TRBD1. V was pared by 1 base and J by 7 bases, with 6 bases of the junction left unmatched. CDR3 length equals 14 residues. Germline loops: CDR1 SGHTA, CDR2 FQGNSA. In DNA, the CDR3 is TGTGCCAGCAGCTTAGTACAGGGGTTACGTGGCTACACCTTC. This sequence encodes CASSLVQGLRGYTF.

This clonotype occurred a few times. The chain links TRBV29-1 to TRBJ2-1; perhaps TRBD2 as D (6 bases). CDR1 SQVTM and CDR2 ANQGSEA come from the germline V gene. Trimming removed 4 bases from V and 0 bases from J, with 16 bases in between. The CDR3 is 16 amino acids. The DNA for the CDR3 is TGCAGCGTTGGCCGCGAGCGGGTAAGCTCCTACAATGAGCAGTTCTTC. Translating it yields CSVGRERVSSYNEQFF.

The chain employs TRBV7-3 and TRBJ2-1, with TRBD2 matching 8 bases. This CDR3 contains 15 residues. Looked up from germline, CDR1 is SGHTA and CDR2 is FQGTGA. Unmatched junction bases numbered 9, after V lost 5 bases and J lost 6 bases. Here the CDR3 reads CASSRAGLGVNEQFF. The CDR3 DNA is TGTGCCAGCAGCCGTGCGGGACTAGGGGTCAATGAGCAGTTCTTC.

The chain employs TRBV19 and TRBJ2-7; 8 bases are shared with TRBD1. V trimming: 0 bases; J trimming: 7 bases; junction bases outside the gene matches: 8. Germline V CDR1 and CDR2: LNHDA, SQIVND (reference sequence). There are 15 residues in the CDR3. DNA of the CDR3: TGTGCCAGTAGTATAGATGGACAGGGTACGCGAGAGCAGTACTTC. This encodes CASSIDGQGTREQYF.

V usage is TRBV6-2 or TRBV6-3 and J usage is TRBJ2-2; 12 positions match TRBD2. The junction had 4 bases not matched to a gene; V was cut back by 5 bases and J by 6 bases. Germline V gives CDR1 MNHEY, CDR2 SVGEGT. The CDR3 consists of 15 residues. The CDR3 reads CASSQTSGSPGELFF. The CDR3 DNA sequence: TGTGCCAGCAGTCAGACTAGCGGGAGTCCCGGGGAGCTGTTTTTT.

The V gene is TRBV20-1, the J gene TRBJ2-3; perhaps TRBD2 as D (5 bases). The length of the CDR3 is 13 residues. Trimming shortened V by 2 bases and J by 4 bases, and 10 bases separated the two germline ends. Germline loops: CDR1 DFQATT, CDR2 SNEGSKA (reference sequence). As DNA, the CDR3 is TGCAGTGCTAGAATGGAGGCGGCAGATACGCAGTATTTT. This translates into CSARMEAADTQYF.